These T cell receptor beta chains were read from a single sample in a study of shared clonotypes between healthy human individuals. Repertoires were generated with immunoSEQ multiplex PCR, while TCRdb's copy carries only in-frame clones and drops some. The sample carries around 1.9 million clones, around 93% recorded once. The sequenced sample consisted of naive CD8+ T cells from PBMCs. The receptors stem from a young man in good health. Some clones in this sample may be carry-over from other donors' samples. Each CDR3 is given with its conserved first and last residue. D genes are given only for firm matches. Size is omitted from some rows. Given values are once, few, many or a class for expanded clones.

j_call v_call d_call cdr3_length clone_size cdr3_aa cdr3_nt
TRBJ1-2 TRBV30 - 12 - CAWHTNRDGYTF TGTGCCTGGCACACTAACAGGGATGGCTACACCTTC
TRBJ2-1 TRBV29-1 - 16 - CSVEGEQGGGPDEQFF TGCAGCGTTGAAGGAGAACAGGGAGGGGGTCCGGATGAGCAGTTCTTC
TRBJ1-6 TRBV13 - 15 - CASSKYRDPNSPLHF TGTGCCAGCAGCAAATACAGGGACCCAAATTCACCCCTCCACTTT
TRBJ2-7 TRBV11-2 - 13 - CASSLAPKYEQYF TGTGCCAGCAGCTTAGCCCCCAAGTACGAGCAGTACTTC
TRBJ2-7 TRBV11-2 - 14 once CASSFAPDSYEQYF TGTGCCAGCAGCTTCGCCCCGGACTCCTACGAGCAGTACTTC
TRBJ2-1 TRBV4-1 TRBD1 13 - CASSQVATGEQFF TGCGCCAGCAGCCAAGTCGCGACAGGGGAGCAGTTCTTC
TRBJ1-2 TRBV10-3 TRBD1 20 - CAISDPHTGAGGALDYGYTF TGTGCCATCAGTGATCCCCACACGGGCGCAGGGGGCGCCTTGGACTATGGCTACACCTTC
TRBJ2-7 TRBV11-2 - 17 - CASSLVDPPPISYEQYF TGTGCCAGCAGCTTAGTGGACCCGCCTCCTATCTCCTACGAGCAGTACTTC
TRBJ1-5 TRBV13 - 14 - CASSLRQSNQPQHF TGTGCCAGCAGCTTAAGACAGAGCAATCAGCCCCAGCATTTT
TRBJ2-3 TRBV9 TRBD2 17 - CASSAGDEREWLDTQYF TGTGCCAGCAGCGCCGGGGACGAGCGGGAGTGGTTAGATACGCAGTATTTT
TRBJ2-3 TRBV7-9 - 14 - CASSLGGLSDTQYF TGTGCCAGCAGCTTAGGTGGTTTGTCAGATACGCAGTATTTT
TRBJ2-7 TRBV28 - 13 - CASSLVPRGWQYF TGTGCCAGCAGTTTAGTTCCCCGGGGGTGGCAGTACTTC
TRBJ1-1 TRBV19 - 14 - CASSNSAGVTEAFF TGTGCCAGTAGTAATTCGGCCGGGGTCACTGAAGCTTTCTTT
TRBJ2-3 TRBV5-1 - 14 - CASSLALLRDTQYF TGCGCCAGCAGCTTGGCCCTTCTTAGGGATACGCAGTATTTT
TRBJ1-2 TRBV5-5 TRBD1 14 - CASTPTGAAYGYTF TGTGCCAGCACCCCGACAGGGGCTGCGTACGGCTACACCTTC
TRBJ2-7 TRBV10-2 TRBD2 19 - CARILSGLAGGGSSYEQYF TGCGCCAGAATTCTTTCGGGACTAGCGGGAGGGGGGAGCTCCTACGAGCAGTACTTC
TRBJ1-2 TRBV12-5 - 15 - CASGTSTAEYYGYTF TGTGCTAGTGGGACATCGACAGCCGAGTACTATGGCTACACCTTC
TRBJ2-2 TRBV6-1 - 13 - CASSFTWTGELFF TGTGCCAGCAGCTTTACGTGGACCGGGGAGCTGTTTTTT
TRBJ2-1 TRBV9 TRBD2 18 - CASSAPSQGGSSYNEQFF TGTGCCAGCAGCGCCCCATCCCAGGGCGGGAGCTCCTACAATGAGCAGTTCTTC
TRBJ2-7 TRBV4-1 - 13 once CASSQGRDYEQYF TGCGCCAGCAGCCAAGGCAGAGATTACGAGCAGTACTTC
TRBJ1-2 TRBV4-1 TRBD1 19 - CASSSTSRQGAVKNYGYTF TGCGCCAGCAGCTCGACCTCAAGACAGGGGGCAGTGAAAAACTATGGCTACACCTTC
TRBJ2-7 TRBV7-8 - 15 - CASSLAQGRHSEQYF TGTGCCAGCAGCTTAGCACAGGGTCGTCACTCCGAGCAGTACTTC
TRBJ2-1 TRBV5-6 - 15 once CASSSYSHSYNEQFF TGTGCCAGCAGCAGCTACTCTCACTCCTACAATGAGCAGTTCTTC
TRBJ2-7 TRBV7-9 - 13 - CASSFPATYEQYF TGTGCCAGCAGCTTCCCAGCTACCTACGAGCAGTACTTC
TRBJ2-2 TRBV7-2 TRBD1 15 - CASSSRQGNTGELFF TGTGCCAGCAGCTCCCGACAGGGGAACACCGGGGAGCTGTTTTTT
TRBJ2-6 TRBV28 - 22 - CASSLSLGGGAVPLGGANVLTF TGTGCCAGCAGTTTATCGCTAGGGGGGGGCGCTGTGCCCTTAGGTGGGGCCAACGTCCTGACTTTC
TRBJ2-2 TRBV27 - 13 - CASSSTVFGELFF TGTGCCAGCAGCTCGACCGTGTTCGGGGAGCTGTTTTTT
TRBJ1-2 TRBV7-8 - 15 once CASSPPRVANYGYTF TGTGCCAGCAGCCCCCCGCGGGTAGCTAACTATGGCTACACCTTC
TRBJ1-5 TRBV27 - 14 - CASSPRGRGGFQHF TGTGCCAGCAGTCCCCGGGGCAGGGGTGGATTCCAGCATTTT
TRBJ1-5 TRBV4-1 TRBD1 15 few CASSQGGTGNQPQHF TGCGCCAGCAGCCAAGGAGGGACAGGGAATCAGCCCCAGCATTTT
TRBJ1-4 TRBV5-6 - 16 - CASSLAGGEGDEKLFF TGTGCCAGCAGCTTGGCTGGCGGGGAGGGGGATGAAAAACTGTTTTTT
TRBJ2-1 TRBV29-1 TRBD1 15 - CSGCFAGTAYNEQFF TGCAGCGGCTGTTTCGCCGGGACAGCATACAATGAGCAGTTCTTC
TRBJ2-7 TRBV4-2 - 16 - CASSQDAGTGYLEQYF TGTGCCAGCAGCCAAGATGCAGGAACAGGGTATCTCGAGCAGTACTTC
TRBJ2-5 TRBV10-3 - 13 - CAISPDWEETQYF TGTGCCATCAGCCCGGATTGGGAAGAGACCCAGTACTTC
TRBJ2-2 TRBV2 - 16 - CASSEVWREGTGELFF TGTGCCAGCAGTGAAGTTTGGCGGGAAGGTACCGGGGAGCTGTTTTTT
TRBJ2-2 TRBV10-2 - 13 - CAVDRSNTGELFF TGCGCCGTTGACAGATCCAACACCGGGGAGCTGTTTTTT
TRBJ2-7 TRBV9 TRBD2 15 - CASSVGLAGGYEQYF TGTGCCAGCAGCGTAGGACTAGCGGGCGGGTACGAGCAGTACTTC
TRBJ1-1 TRBV27 - 16 few CASSPDLTGKNTEAFF TGTGCCAGCAGTCCCGACTTGACGGGGAAGAACACTGAAGCTTTCTTT
TRBJ2-1 TRBV28 - 13 - CASSAAVYNEQFF TGTGCCAGCAGTGCGGCCGTATACAATGAGCAGTTCTTC
TRBJ2-3 TRBV25-1 TRBD1 14 - CASSRDRVSDTQYF TGTGCCAGCAGCCGGGACAGGGTGTCAGATACGCAGTATTTT
TRBJ2-2 TRBV11-2 TRBD2 16 - CATSAGRREWTGELFF TGTGCCACCAGTGCCGGGAGGCGTGAGTGGACCGGGGAGCTGTTTTTT
TRBJ2-5 TRBV7-9 - 17 - CASSLGTDSRRQETQYF TGTGCCAGCAGCTTAGGAACGGACAGTCGTCGACAAGAGACCCAGTACTTC
TRBJ2-1 TRBV23-1 - 16 - CASSQKFWTARREQFF TGCGCCAGCAGTCAAAAATTTTGGACAGCCAGGCGGGAGCAGTTCTTC
TRBJ2-2 TRBV7-9 - 15 few CASSSGRTNTGELFF TGTGCCAGCAGCTCCGGACGGACGAACACCGGGGAGCTGTTTTTT
TRBJ1-1 TRBV7-8 - 14 once CASSFFEMNTEAFF TGTGCCAGCAGCTTCTTCGAGATGAACACTGAAGCTTTCTTT
TRBJ2-1 TRBV27 - 15 - CASSPRTVLTDEQFF TGTGCCAGCAGTCCGCGGACAGTCCTGACCGATGAGCAGTTCTTC
TRBJ2-1 TRBV5-5 - 13 - CASSWGPGGEQFF TGTGCCAGCAGCTGGGGGCCCGGCGGGGAGCAGTTCTTC
TRBJ1-3 TRBV18 - 16 once CASSHPNIRYGNTIYF TGTGCCAGCTCCCACCCTAATATACGCTACGGAAACACCATATATTTT
TRBJ2-5 TRBV7-2 - 14 - CASSYVRGQETQYF TGTGCCAGCAGCTATGTTCGGGGTCAAGAGACCCAGTACTTC
TRBJ1-2 TRBV28 - 14 - CASSDHGQSYGYTF TGTGCCAGCAGTGACCATGGACAGAGCTATGGCTACACCTTC
TRBJ2-1 TRBV28 TRBD1 13 - CASILTGGNEQFF TGTGCCAGCATCCTCACAGGGGGCAATGAGCAGTTCTTC
TRBJ2-3 TRBV19 TRBD2 17 - CASSIDRLAGSTDTQYF TGTGCCAGTAGTATAGATCGGCTAGCGGGAAGCACAGATACGCAGTATTTT
TRBJ1-1 TRBV7-2 - 13 - CASSLGGSTEAFF TGTGCCAGCAGCTTAGGTGGGAGCACTGAAGCTTTCTTT
TRBJ2-1 TRBV7-8 - 15 - CASTSTRGRVDEQFF TGTGCCAGCACCTCCACCCGGGGCCGGGTCGATGAGCAGTTCTTC
TRBJ1-4 TRBV19 - 15 once CASSILPSTNEKLFF TGTGCCAGTAGTATACTACCTTCAACTAATGAAAAACTGTTTTTT
TRBJ2-3 TRBV9 TRBD1 15 - CASSGWGQTTDTQYF TGTGCCAGCAGCGGATGGGGACAGACCACAGATACGCAGTATTTT
TRBJ2-7 TRBV7-6 - 17 - CASSPESPTGPSYEQYF TGTGCCAGCAGCCCCGAATCCCCCACAGGGCCCTCCTACGAGCAGTACTTC
TRBJ2-2 TRBV6-1 - 15 - CASSEVATYTGELFF TGTGCCAGCAGTGAAGTCGCCACCTACACCGGGGAGCTGTTTTTT